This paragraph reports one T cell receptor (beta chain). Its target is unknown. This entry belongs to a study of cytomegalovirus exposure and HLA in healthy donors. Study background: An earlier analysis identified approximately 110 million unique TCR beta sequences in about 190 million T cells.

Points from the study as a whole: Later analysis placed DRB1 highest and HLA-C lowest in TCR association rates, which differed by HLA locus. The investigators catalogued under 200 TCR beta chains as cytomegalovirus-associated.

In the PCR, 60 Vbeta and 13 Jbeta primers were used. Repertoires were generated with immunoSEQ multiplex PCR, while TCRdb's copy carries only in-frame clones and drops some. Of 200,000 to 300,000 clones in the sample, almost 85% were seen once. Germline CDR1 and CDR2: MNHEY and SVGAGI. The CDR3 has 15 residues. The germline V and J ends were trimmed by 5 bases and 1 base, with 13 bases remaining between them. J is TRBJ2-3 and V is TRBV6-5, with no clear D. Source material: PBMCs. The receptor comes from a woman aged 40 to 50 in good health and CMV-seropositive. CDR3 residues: CASSPLGFGTDTQYF. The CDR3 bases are TGTGCCAGCAGTCCCCTAGGCTTCGGCACAGATACGCAGTATTTT.